This record concerns one T cell receptor (beta chain) sequence. Primers: 60 Vbeta forward and 13 Jbeta reverse. Assay used: immunoSEQ multiplex PCR; TCRdb lists only in-frame clones, some missing. The table lists under 150,000 clones, 70% to 85% of them singletons, with around 2.6% in the top ten. The CDR3 extends over 14 amino acids. The V and J ends lost 1 base and 4 bases respectively, with 8 bases between them. CDR1 is SGDLS and CDR2 is YYNGEE in the germline V gene. The sample is drawn from a study of cytomegalovirus exposure and HLA in healthy donors. Sequencing was performed on PBMCs. This receptor was obtained from a male donor in good health and CMV-seronegative. The rearrangement links TRBV9 to TRBJ2-2; the D gene is possibly TRBD2 (6 bases). The CDR3 DNA reads as TGTGCCAGCAGCGTAACGGGAGCCACCGGGGAGCTGTTTTTT. Residues: CASSVTGATGELFF.